Following are 32 T cell receptor beta chains from one sample sequenced in a study of T cell changes during pregnancy in multiple sclerosis. The method was immunoSEQ multiplex PCR; TCRdb's version includes in-frame clones alone and lacks a portion of them. The table lists almost 40,000 clones, around 91% of them singletons. The sample was CD4+ T cells from peripheral blood mononuclear cells, taken in the second trimester of pregnancy. These receptors all come from a female donor in good health, enrolled as a control in a pregnancy study.

The V gene is TRBV18, the J gene TRBJ2-1; D is ambiguous. This CDR3 region has 14 residues. The germline V gene has CDR1 KGHSH and CDR2 LQKENI. The germline V and J ends were trimmed by 5 bases and 7 bases, with 15 bases remaining between them. CDR3 bases: TGTGCCAGCTCAGCCGCCCTGCTAGGTAATGAGCAGTTCTTC. Translation: CASSAALLGNEQFF.

The V and J genes are TRBV7-2 and TRBJ1-2, with 7 bases aligning to TRBD1. The J segment lost 8 bases and the V segment lost 0 bases, leaving 15 bases of the junction unmatched. Germline CDR1 is SGHTA and CDR2 is FQGNSA. The CDR3 has 17 amino acids. CDR3 loop: CASSLASGQIRSSGYTF. In DNA form, the CDR3 reads TGTGCCAGCAGCTTAGCGTCGGGACAGATCCGAAGCAGCGGCTACACCTTC.

The rearrangement joins TRBV7-2 to TRBJ1-1; D ambiguous. CDR1 and CDR2 from the germline V gene are SGHTA and FQGNSA. The CDR3 is 14 amino acids. V was cut by 5 bases and J by 1 base, with 11 bases left in between. CDR3 coding DNA: TGTGCCAGCAGCGCCGGACGGGGGAACACTGAAGCTTTCTTT. It specifies CASSAGRGNTEAFF.

The chain is built from TRBV5-5 and TRBJ1-1; 8 positions match TRBD1. Germline V gene lookup returns CDR1 SGHKS and CDR2 YYEKEE (reference sequence). V was pared by 1 base and J by 2 bases, with 4 bases of the junction left unmatched. The CDR3 is 15 amino acids. This CDR3 reads CASSLTDRDNTEAFF. CDR3 DNA: TGTGCCAGCAGCTTGACGGACAGGGATAACACTGAAGCTTTCTTT. The whole variable domain, remainder taken from reference TRBV5-5 and TRBJ1-1, is DAGVTQSPTHLIKTRGQQVTLRCSPISGHKSVSWYQQVLGQGPQFIFQYYEKEERGRGNFPDRFSARQFPNYSSELNVNALLLGDSALYLCASSLTDRDNTEAFFGQGTRLTVV.

The V gene is TRBV5-6, the J gene TRBJ2-5, with 11 bases lining up with TRBD1. Germline V gene lookup returns CDR1 SGHDT and CDR2 YYEEEE. The junction had 9 bases not matched to a gene; V was cut back by 2 bases and J by 6 bases. CDR3 length equals 16 residues. CDR3 protein: CASSFGQGATLKTQYF. The CDR3 bases are TGTGCCAGCAGCTTCGGACAGGGGGCGACTTTGAAGACCCAGTACTTC.

The chain combines TRBV4-1 with TRBJ2-1; 9 nucleotides align to TRBD1. The CDR3 sequence is 17 residues long. V shed 1 base, J shed 9 bases, and the junction held 13 bases outside the gene matches. CDR1 and CDR2 from the germline V gene are MGHRA and YSYEKL. CDR3 amino acids: CASSQGIMRDRAGEQFF. The CDR3, as DNA: TGCGCCAGCAGCCAAGGGATTATGAGGGACAGGGCCGGTGAGCAGTTCTTC.

In its sample, this clone was seen a few times. The chain couples TRBV6-6 to TRBJ1-5; D is possibly TRBD1 (6 bases). The CDR3 is 12 residues long. CDR1 is MNHNY and CDR2 is SVGAGI in the germline V gene (reference sequence). V was trimmed by 7 bases and J by 7 bases, leaving 11 bases between them. CDR3 residues: CASNRENQPQHF. The CDR3 DNA reads TGTGCCAGCAACAGGGAGAACCAGCCCCAGCATTTT.

This clone showed up just once. This CDR3 reads CASRRRDFPYEQYF. The CDR3 nucleotides are TGTGCCAGCAGGCGTCGGGACTTTCCCTACGAGCAGTACTTC. The rearrangement links TRBV27 to TRBJ2-7; D might be TRBD2 (6 bases). With 6 bases removed from V and 2 bases from J, the gap between germline ends came to 14 bases. The CDR3 runs to 14 residues. CDR1 MNHEY and CDR2 SMNVEV come from the germline V gene (reference sequence).

The V gene is TRBV11-3, the J gene TRBJ2-3, with TRBD2 matching over 10 bases. The length of the CDR3 is 18 residues. Per germline, CDR1 SGHNT and CDR2 YENEEA. J lost 5 bases, V lost 4 bases, and 15 bases had no gene match. CDR3 DNA sequence: TGTGCCAGCAGCTCTCCCGTGGCTAGCGGGGGACGGGAAGATACGCAGTATTTT. This sequence encodes CASSSPVASGGREDTQYF.

The genes are TRBV5-1 and TRBJ1-6; TRBD1 matches 11 bases. This CDR3 region has 16 residues. In germline, CDR1 is SGHRS, CDR2 YFSETQ. V was pared by 3 bases and J by 6 bases, with 5 bases of the junction left unmatched. CDR3 sequence reads: CASSSWTGGSNSPLHF. The CDR3 DNA sequence: TGCGCCAGCAGCTCCTGGACAGGGGGCTCTAATTCACCCCTCCACTTT.

The chain recombines TRBV10-3 with TRBJ1-1; D is uncertain. Trimming shortened V by 0 bases and J by 1 base, and 9 bases separated the two germline ends. The CDR3 runs 15 residues. The germline CDR1 and CDR2 sequences are ENHRY and SYGVKD. CDR3 loop: CAISESSTGNTEAFF. For the CDR3, the DNA is TGTGCCATCAGTGAGTCTTCCACCGGGAACACTGAAGCTTTCTTT.

The chain uses TRBV30 and TRBJ1-3; no reliable D call. V lost 5 bases to trimming and J lost 4 bases, with 15 bases between them. The CDR3 totals 14 residues. Germline V gene sequence: CDR1 GTSNPN, CDR2 SVGIG (reference sequence). This chain's CDR3 is CAWGRSGVGNTIYF. The CDR3 DNA reads TGTGCCTGGGGCCGAAGCGGGGTAGGAAACACCATATATTTT.

This chain joins TRBV7-2 and TRBJ1-2, with TRBD1 as a possible D gene (6 bases). Trimming took 5 bases from V and 7 from J, leaving 11 bases between them. The CDR3 extends over 12 amino acids. Germline V gene data show CDR1 as SGHTA and CDR2 as FQGNSA. The CDR3 spells CASSPQGFGYTF. In DNA, the CDR3 is TGTGCCAGCAGCCCACAGGGTTTTGGCTACACCTTC.

CDR3 loop: CASSRDRGVNEKLFF. DNA of the CDR3: TGCGCCAGCAGCAGGGACAGGGGCGTAAATGAAAAACTGTTTTTT. The chain recombines TRBV5-1 with TRBJ1-4; 10 bases are a match to TRBD1. Germline V gives CDR1 SGHRS, CDR2 YFSETQ. The length of the CDR3 is 15 residues. V lost 4 bases, J lost 5 bases, and 5 bases stayed unmatched.

This sequence joins TRBV9 and TRBJ1-2, with D perhaps TRBD1 (6 bases). The ends were cut back, 0 bases at V and 0 bases at J, with 12 bases in the middle. The CDR3 has 16 residues. Germline V gene sequence: CDR1 SGDLS, CDR2 YYNGEE. The CDR3 DNA reads TGTGCCAGCAGCGTAGGGCAGGGGCAGGCTAACTATGGCTACACCTTC. This gives the protein CASSVGQGQANYGYTF. Full variable domain (remainder filled in from reference TRBV9 and TRBJ1-2): DSGVTQTPKHLITATGQRVTLRCSPRSGDLSVYWYQQSLDQGLQFLIQYYNGEERAKGNILERFSAQQFPDLHSELNLSSLELGDSALYFCASSVGQGQANYGYTFGSGTRLTVV.

J is TRBJ2-2 and V is TRBV6-5, with TRBD1 identical over 9 bases. The V gene end was trimmed by 4 bases and the J gene end by 7 bases; junction bases not matched to a gene: 4. Germline V CDR1 and CDR2: MNHEY, SVGAGI. The CDR3 sequence is 14 residues long. The CDR3 sequence: CASSWDRAGGELFF. CDR3 DNA sequence: TGTGCCAGCAGTTGGGACAGGGCTGGCGGGGAGCTGTTTTTT.

The rearrangement joins TRBV15 to TRBJ2-5; maybe TRBD2 (7 bases). CDR1 is LNHNV, CDR2 YYDKDF, per germline (reference sequence). With 3 bases removed from V and 4 bases from J, the gap between germline ends came to 15 bases. The CDR3 length is 15 residues. The CDR3 bases are TGTGCCACCAGCAGCCGGGGGGCCGGGAGAGAGACCCAGTACTTC. Its translation is CATSSRGAGRETQYF.

The chain links TRBV19 to TRBJ2-2; 8 bases agree with TRBD2. With 6 bases clipped from V and 3 bases from J, the junction kept 6 bases outside the gene matches. CDR1 is LNHDA and CDR2 is SQIVND in the germline V gene (reference sequence). CDR3 length: 15 residues. CDR3 amino acids: CASRSGLAYTGELFF. In DNA, the CDR3 is TGTGCCAGTAGATCAGGACTAGCCTACACCGGGGAGCTGTTTTTT. Using reference TRBV19 and TRBJ2-2 for the parts outside the CDR3, the full variable domain is DGGITQSPKYLFRKEGQNVTLSCEQNLNHDAMYWYRQDPGQGLRLIYYSQIVNDFQKGDIAEGYSVSREKKESFPLTVTSAQKNPTAFYLCASRSGLAYTGELFFGEGSRLTVL.

V gene TRBV13 combines with J gene TRBJ1-1; D may be TRBD1 (6 bases). Germline loops: CDR1 PRHDT, CDR2 FYEKMQ (reference sequence). Trimming stripped 4 bases from V and 3 bases from J, with 21 bases between. The CDR3 is 17 amino acids. CDR3: CASSSVFLGGAHTEAFF. DNA of the CDR3: TGTGCCAGCAGCTCAGTGTTTCTTGGGGGGGCACACACTGAAGCTTTCTTT.

This chain connects TRBV7-2 to TRBJ2-2; tentative D call: TRBD1 (5 bases). Germline CDR1 SGHTA, CDR2 FQGNSA. V lost 10 bases to trimming and J lost 3 bases, with 9 bases between them. The CDR3 consists of 12 residues. CDR3: CAKSRDTGELFF. CDR3 nucleotides: TGTGCCAAGTCCAGGGACACCGGGGAGCTGTTTTTT.

This sequence joins TRBV7-8 and TRBJ2-7, with TRBD1 matching 10 bases. Per the germline V gene, CDR1 is SGHVS and CDR2 is FQNEAQ. CDR3 length equals 16 residues. Trimming cost V 5 bases and J 5 bases; bases outside gene matches: 12. CDR3 region: CASSPRAGTGDHEQYF. DNA for the CDR3: TGTGCCAGCAGCCCCCGAGCTGGGACAGGGGACCACGAGCAGTACTTC. Complete variable domain (other parts from reference TRBV7-8 and TRBJ2-7): GAGVSQSPRYKVAKRGQDVALRCDPISGHVSLFWYQQALGQGPEFLTYFQNEAQLDKSGLPSDRFFAERPEGSVSTLKIQRTQQEDSAVYLCASSPRAGTGDHEQYFGPGTRLTVT.

V is TRBV18 and J is TRBJ2-5, with a possible D match to TRBD1 (5 bases). The CDR3 loop spans 13 amino acids. CDR1 is KGHSH and CDR2 is LQKENI in the germline V gene. Trimming shortened V by 4 bases and J by 4 bases, and 10 bases separated the two germline ends. In DNA form, the CDR3 reads TGTGCCAGCTCACAGGGGCTTTTAGAGACCCAGTACTTC. Protein sequence: CASSQGLLETQYF.

J is TRBJ1-4 and V is TRBV2; no clear D gene. V lost 4 bases, J lost 5 bases, and 14 bases lay in between. The CDR3 length is 15 residues. CDR1 SNHLY and CDR2 FYNNEI come from the germline V gene. CDR3 sequence (DNA): TGTGCCAGCAGTGCTAGACCGCCGAGGAATGAAAAACTGTTTTTT. Its translation: CASSARPPRNEKLFF.

This chain links TRBV6-1 with TRBJ1-2, with D uncertain. V dropped 1 base and J dropped 0 bases, with 9 bases sitting between them. The CDR3 runs 15 residues. CDR1 MNHNS and CDR2 SASEGT come from the germline V gene. CDR3 bases: TGTGCCAGCAGTGAAGGGGAGTACGCTAACTATGGCTACACCTTC. Translating gives CASSEGEYANYGYTF.

The V and J genes are TRBV7-2 and TRBJ1-2, with D maybe TRBD1 (5 bases). Germline CDR1 and CDR2: SGHTA and FQGNSA. The CDR3 totals 14 residues. V was clipped by 6 bases and J by 2 bases, with 13 bases between them. The CDR3 nucleotides read TGTGCCAGCAGGGCCGGGGGAGTCAACTATGGCTACACCTTC. Amino acids: CASRAGGVNYGYTF. The complete variable domain, with remaining parts taken from reference TRBV7-2 and TRBJ1-2, reads GAGVSQSPSNKVTEKGKDVELRCDPISGHTALYWYRQSLGQGLEFLIYFQGNSAPDKSGLPSDRFSAERTGGSVSTLTIQRTQQEDSAVYLCASRAGGVNYGYTFGSGTRLTVV.

The chain employs TRBV19 and TRBJ2-7, with 9 bases identical to TRBD1. V lost 9 bases to trimming and J lost 4 bases; unmatched junction nucleotides: 10. Germline V gives CDR1 LNHDA, CDR2 SQIVND (reference sequence). The CDR3 length is 14 residues. CDR3 in amino acids: CARTGTGISYEQYF. The CDR3 DNA reads TGTGCCAGGACCGGGACAGGGATTTCGTACGAGCAGTACTTC.

The chain recombines TRBV6-5 with TRBJ2-7; TRBD1 aligns across 9 bases. V trimming: 0 bases; J trimming: 6 bases; junction bases outside the gene matches: 3. Germline values: CDR1 MNHEY, CDR2 SVGAGI. The CDR3 spans 14 residues. This CDR3 is CASSYSGTGLEQYF. Here the CDR3 DNA reads TGTGCCAGCAGTTACTCCGGGACAGGGCTCGAGCAGTACTTC.

This clone was detected once. The chain recombines TRBV19 with TRBJ1-5, with 12 bases aligning to TRBD1. The germline gives CDR1 LNHDA, CDR2 SQIVND (reference sequence). After removal of 1 base from V and 7 bases from J, the junction contained 2 bases not matched to a gene. The CDR3 is made up of 15 amino acids. CDR3 in DNA: TGTGCCAGTAGTATAGGGGACAGGGGGCACCAGCCCCAGCATTTT. This gives the protein CASSIGDRGHQPQHF. Filled out from reference TRBV19 and TRBJ1-5, the complete variable domain reads DGGITQSPKYLFRKEGQNVTLSCEQNLNHDAMYWYRQDPGQGLRLIYYSQIVNDFQKGDIAEGYSVSREKKESFPLTVTSAQKNPTAFYLCASSIGDRGHQPQHFGDGTRLSIL.

The chain carries TRBV12-5 and TRBJ1-4; 10 bases match TRBD1. Germline V gene lookup returns CDR1 LGHNT and CDR2 FRNRAP. Unmatched junction bases numbered 8, after V lost 2 bases and J lost 8 bases. The CDR3 covers 16 residues. The CDR3 DNA follows: TGTGCTAGTGGTTTGTTATTCGGACAGGGGGAGGAAAAACTGTTTTTT. Translation gives CASGLLFGQGEEKLFF.

This chain joins TRBV4-3 and TRBJ2-5, with 9 nucleotides matching TRBD1. Per germline, CDR1 LGHNA and CDR2 YSLEER. V lost 4 bases, J lost 5 bases, and 8 bases stayed unmatched. The CDR3 runs 15 residues. DNA of the CDR3: TGCGCCAGCAGCCCTGGACAGGGGAAGGGGGAGACCCAGTACTTC. Its protein product is CASSPGQGKGETQYF.

This chain connects TRBV12-5 to TRBJ2-7, with D tentatively TRBD2 (5 bases). The germline V gene encodes CDR1 LGHNT and CDR2 FRNRAP. The length of the CDR3 is 14 residues. Trimming removed 3 bases from V and 3 bases from J, with 12 bases in between. In DNA, the CDR3 is TGTGCTAGTGGTTTCGAGCCGGGAAGCTACGAGCAGTACTTC. It translates to CASGFEPGSYEQYF.

This chain links TRBV27 with TRBJ1-5, with TRBD1 as a possible D gene (6 bases). V lost 6 bases and J 5 bases, leaving 14 bases between the germline ends. Germline V gene lookup returns CDR1 MNHEY and CDR2 SMNVEV (reference sequence). CDR3 length equals 14 residues. As DNA, the CDR3 is TGTGCCAGCAGCCCTGGGGGGGGCTATCAGCCCCAGCATTTT. This codes for CASSPGGGYQPQHF.